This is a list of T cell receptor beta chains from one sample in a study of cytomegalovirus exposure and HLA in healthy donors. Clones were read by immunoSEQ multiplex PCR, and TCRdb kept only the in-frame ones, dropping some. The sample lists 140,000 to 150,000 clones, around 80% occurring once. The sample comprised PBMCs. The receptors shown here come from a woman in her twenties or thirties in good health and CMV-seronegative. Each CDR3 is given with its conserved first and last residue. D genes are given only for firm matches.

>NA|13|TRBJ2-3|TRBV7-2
TGTGCCAGCAGCCCAATGGCTCCAGATACGCAGTATTTT
CASSPMAPDTQYF
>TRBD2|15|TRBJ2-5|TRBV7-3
TGTGCCAGCAGCTTGAGCGGGGGCCTACAAGAGACCCAGTACTTC
CASSLSGGLQETQYF
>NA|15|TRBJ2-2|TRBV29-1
TGCAGCATGGGGAGTCAGGGGCGATCTGGCGGGGAGCTGTTTTTT
CSMGSQGRSGGELFF
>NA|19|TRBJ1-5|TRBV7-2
TGTGCCAGCAGCTTAGGGTTGGCAGCCTCTCAGAGGAGCAATCAGCCCCAGCATTTT
CASSLGLAASQRSNQPQHF
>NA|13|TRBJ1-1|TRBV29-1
TGCAGCGTTGTCCGGGACATGAACACTGAAGCTTTCTTT
CSVVRDMNTEAFF
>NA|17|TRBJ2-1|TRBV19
TGTGCCAGTAGTATCTGGCATGACGGCAGGGTGGTGAATGAGCAGTTCTTC
CASSIWHDGRVVNEQFF
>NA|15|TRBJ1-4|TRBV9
TGTGCCAGCAGCCTCGGAACGGGGGTCGGTGAAAAACTGTTTTTT
CASSLGTGVGEKLFF
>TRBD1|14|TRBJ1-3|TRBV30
TGTGCCTGGAGTGTTGGGACAGGGGGAAACACCATATATTTT
CAWSVGTGGNTIYF
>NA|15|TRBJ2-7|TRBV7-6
TGTGCCAGCAGCTTAGGTTTTAGCGGAGCCTACGAGCAGTACTTC
CASSLGFSGAYEQYF
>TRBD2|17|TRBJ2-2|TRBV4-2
TGTGCCAGCAGCAAGGGACTAGCGGGGGGGTCTACCGGGGAGCTGTTTTTT
CASSKGLAGGSTGELFF